This is a list of T cell receptor beta chains from one sample in a study of T cell responses to AZD1222 COVID-19 vaccine. Only in-frame clones appear in the TCRdb table, and some are missing; sequencing was by immunoSEQ multiplex PCR. The sample carries some 280,000 clones, 90% to 95% recorded once. The input for sequencing was peripheral blood, taken 28 days after the second AZD1222 dose. The receptor set was obtained from an adult who received the AZD1222 COVID-19 vaccine. Each CDR3 is given with its conserved first and last residue. A D gene is named only where the DNA matches it firmly. Clone size is shown for a subset of rows, as once, few, many or a class of expanded clone.

cdr3_aa: CASSPGGADGYTF
cdr3_nt: TGTGCCAGCAGCCCGGGGGGGGCGGATGGCTACACCTTC
clone_size: NA
v_call: TRBV6-5
j_call: TRBJ1-2
d_call: NA

cdr3_aa: CASSPGQGVSNQPQHF
cdr3_nt: TGTGCCAGCAGTCCCGGACAGGGGGTGAGCAATCAGCCCCAGCATTTT
clone_size: NA
v_call: TRBV6-2/TRBV6-3
j_call: TRBJ1-5
d_call: TRBD1

cdr3_aa: CASSWTGSDTIYF
cdr3_nt: TGTGCCAGCAGTTGGACAGGGAGCGACACCATATATTTT
clone_size: NA
v_call: TRBV5-4
j_call: TRBJ1-3
d_call: TRBD1

cdr3_aa: CATGTDEGNQPQHF
cdr3_nt: TGTGCCACCGGGACGGACGAAGGCAATCAGCCCCAGCATTTT
clone_size: NA
v_call: TRBV24-1
j_call: TRBJ1-5
d_call: NA

cdr3_aa: CASSLSQGLYGYTF
cdr3_nt: TGTGCCAGCAGCTTATCCCAGGGGCTCTATGGCTACACCTTC
clone_size: NA
v_call: TRBV7-2
j_call: TRBJ1-2
d_call: NA

cdr3_aa: CASSQGPGTGGSSYNSPLHF
cdr3_nt: TGTGCCAGCAGCCAAGGGCCCGGGACAGGGGGGAGCTCCTATAATTCACCCCTCCACTTT
clone_size: NA
v_call: TRBV3-1/TRBV3-2
j_call: TRBJ1-6
d_call: TRBD1

cdr3_aa: CASSLTGAYEQYF
cdr3_nt: TGTGCCAGCAGCTTGACAGGCGCCTACGAGCAGTACTTC
clone_size: NA
v_call: TRBV5-4
j_call: TRBJ2-7
d_call: NA

cdr3_aa: CASNPGGAVTEAFF
cdr3_nt: TGTGCCAGCAACCCCGGGGGCGCAGTCACTGAAGCTTTCTTT
clone_size: NA
v_call: TRBV28
j_call: TRBJ1-1
d_call: NA

cdr3_aa: CASRVPGGPGELFF
cdr3_nt: TGTGCCAGCAGGGTACCGGGGGGGCCCGGGGAGCTGTTTTTT
clone_size: NA
v_call: TRBV11-2
j_call: TRBJ2-2
d_call: TRBD2

cdr3_aa: CSLKRGETQYF
cdr3_nt: TGCAGTCTCAAGAGGGGGGAGACCCAGTACTTC
clone_size: NA
v_call: TRBV20-1
j_call: TRBJ2-5
d_call: NA

cdr3_aa: CASRATGVDIQYF
cdr3_nt: TGTGCCAGCAGGGCTACAGGGGTGGACATTCAGTACTTC
clone_size: once
v_call: TRBV12-3/TRBV12-4
j_call: TRBJ2-4
d_call: TRBD1

cdr3_aa: CASSQVGNEQFF
cdr3_nt: TGTGCCAGCAGCCAAGTCGGCAATGAGCAGTTCTTC
clone_size: NA
v_call: TRBV3-1/TRBV3-2
j_call: TRBJ2-1
d_call: NA

cdr3_aa: CASRTWGKGYGYTF
cdr3_nt: TGTGCCAGCAGGACCTGGGGGAAGGGCTATGGCTACACCTTC
clone_size: NA
v_call: TRBV6-5
j_call: TRBJ1-2
d_call: NA

cdr3_aa: CASSLRNSPLHF
cdr3_nt: TGTGCCAGCAGCTTAAGGAATTCACCCCTCCACTTT
clone_size: NA
v_call: TRBV7-9
j_call: TRBJ1-6
d_call: NA

cdr3_aa: CASSLAGGGNQPQHF
cdr3_nt: TGCGCCAGCAGCTTGGCCGGGGGCGGGAATCAGCCCCAGCATTTT
clone_size: NA
v_call: TRBV5-1
j_call: TRBJ1-5
d_call: NA

cdr3_aa: CASSDPGAASYGYTF
cdr3_nt: TGTGCCAGCAGTGACCCAGGAGCTGCCTCCTATGGCTACACCTTC
clone_size: NA
v_call: TRBV6-1
j_call: TRBJ1-2
d_call: NA

cdr3_aa: CASSQGQGPLRDEQYF
cdr3_nt: TGTGCCAGCAGCCAAGGTCAGGGGCCCCTAAGGGACGAGCAGTACTTC
clone_size: NA
v_call: TRBV4-2
j_call: TRBJ2-7
d_call: NA

cdr3_aa: CSANSEQYF
cdr3_nt: TGCAGTGCGAACTCCGAGCAGTACTTC
clone_size: once
v_call: TRBV20-1
j_call: TRBJ2-7
d_call: NA

cdr3_aa: CASSRKPHEQYF
cdr3_nt: TGTGCCAGCAGTCGAAAACCCCACGAGCAGTACTTC
clone_size: NA
v_call: TRBV28
j_call: TRBJ2-7
d_call: NA

cdr3_aa: CASSLDRLGGYTF
cdr3_nt: TGCGCCAGCAGCTTGGACAGGTTGGGTGGCTACACCTTC
clone_size: NA
v_call: TRBV5-1
j_call: TRBJ1-2
d_call: NA

cdr3_aa: CASSPGQGIQPQHF
cdr3_nt: TGCGCCAGCAGCCCGGGACAGGGGATACAGCCCCAGCATTTT
clone_size: NA
v_call: TRBV4-1
j_call: TRBJ1-5
d_call: TRBD1

cdr3_aa: CASSLGVGPSSYEQYF
cdr3_nt: TGTGCCAGCAGTTTGGGGGTTGGGCCGAGCTCCTACGAGCAGTACTTC
clone_size: NA
v_call: TRBV28
j_call: TRBJ2-7
d_call: NA

cdr3_aa: CASSVIRASSGNTIYF
cdr3_nt: TGTGCCAGCAGTGTTATTCGCGCCAGCTCTGGAAACACCATATATTTT
clone_size: NA
v_call: TRBV2
j_call: TRBJ1-3
d_call: NA

cdr3_aa: CASSTQGVGEPQHF
cdr3_nt: TGTGCCAGCAGCACCCAGGGGGTAGGAGAGCCCCAGCATTTT
clone_size: NA
v_call: TRBV27
j_call: TRBJ1-5
d_call: TRBD1

cdr3_aa: CASSPKGVGGTEAFF
cdr3_nt: TGTGCCAGCAGCCCCAAAGGGGTTGGGGGCACTGAAGCTTTCTTT
clone_size: NA
v_call: TRBV2
j_call: TRBJ1-1
d_call: NA

cdr3_aa: CASSQGRQYTGELFF
cdr3_nt: TGTGCCAGCAGCCAAGGGAGACAGTACACCGGGGAGCTGTTTTTT
clone_size: once
v_call: TRBV3-1/TRBV3-2
j_call: TRBJ2-2
d_call: NA

cdr3_aa: CASKRLGNTEAFF
cdr3_nt: TGTGCCAGCAAAAGATTGGGGAACACTGAAGCTTTCTTT
clone_size: once
v_call: TRBV5-5
j_call: TRBJ1-1
d_call: NA

cdr3_aa: CASSPLGLAGNSYEQYF
cdr3_nt: TGCGCCAGCAGCCCCCTCGGACTAGCGGGGAACTCCTACGAGCAGTACTTC
clone_size: once
v_call: TRBV4-1
j_call: TRBJ2-7
d_call: TRBD2

cdr3_aa: CATSVTRSSHEQYF
cdr3_nt: TGTGCCACCAGTGTAACGCGGTCCTCCCACGAGCAGTACTTC
clone_size: NA
v_call: TRBV6-2/TRBV6-3
j_call: TRBJ2-7
d_call: NA

cdr3_aa: CASSLRLYGYTF
cdr3_nt: TGTGCCAGCAGTTTACGACTTTATGGCTACACCTTC
clone_size: NA
v_call: TRBV28
j_call: TRBJ1-2
d_call: NA

cdr3_aa: CASSESRDSDSNQPQHF
cdr3_nt: TGCGCCAGCAGTGAGTCGCGGGACAGTGATAGCAATCAGCCCCAGCATTTT
clone_size: NA
v_call: TRBV10-2
j_call: TRBJ1-5
d_call: TRBD1

cdr3_aa: CASSLREGRNNEQFF
cdr3_nt: TGTGCCAGCAGCCTCCGGGAGGGGAGGAACAATGAGCAGTTCTTC
clone_size: NA
v_call: TRBV7-3
j_call: TRBJ2-1
d_call: TRBD2

cdr3_aa: CASSPAGTEELEAFF
cdr3_nt: TGTGCCAGCAGCCCGGCCGGGACAGAAGAACTTGAAGCTTTCTTT
clone_size: NA
v_call: TRBV3-1/TRBV3-2
j_call: TRBJ1-1
d_call: TRBD1

cdr3_aa: CASSLGALGGYTF
cdr3_nt: TGTGCCAGCAGTTTAGGGGCTCTGGGAGGCTACACCTTC
clone_size: NA
v_call: TRBV28
j_call: TRBJ1-2
d_call: NA

cdr3_aa: CASSQVVRDPGELFF
cdr3_nt: TGTGCCAGCAGCCAAGTGGTAAGAGACCCCGGGGAGCTGTTTTTT
clone_size: NA
v_call: TRBV3-1/TRBV3-2
j_call: TRBJ2-2
d_call: NA

cdr3_aa: CASSYRDGGGSQYF
cdr3_nt: TGTGCCAGCAGTTACCGAGACGGGGGAGGGTCGCAGTATTTT
clone_size: NA
v_call: TRBV28
j_call: TRBJ2-3
d_call: TRBD2

cdr3_aa: CASSLAQGGSPLHF
cdr3_nt: TGTGCCAGCAGCTTAGCGCAGGGAGGTTCACCCCTCCACTTT
clone_size: NA
v_call: TRBV7-2
j_call: TRBJ1-6
d_call: NA

cdr3_aa: CASSSIGMNEKLFF
cdr3_nt: TGTGCCAGTAGCTCGATAGGAATGAATGAAAAACTGTTTTTT
clone_size: NA
v_call: TRBV19
j_call: TRBJ1-4
d_call: NA

cdr3_aa: CSVLPGVQNTEAFF
cdr3_nt: TGCAGCGTCCTTCCCGGGGTCCAGAACACTGAAGCTTTCTTT
clone_size: NA
v_call: TRBV29-1
j_call: TRBJ1-1
d_call: NA

cdr3_aa: CASSPPIGNNEQFF
cdr3_nt: TGTGCCAGCAGTCCCCCGATAGGGAACAATGAGCAGTTCTTC
clone_size: NA
v_call: TRBV6-5
j_call: TRBJ2-1
d_call: NA

cdr3_aa: CASSQELGRAQHF
cdr3_nt: TGTGCCAGCAGCCAAGAATTGGGAAGGGCCCAGCATTTT
clone_size: NA
v_call: TRBV3-1/TRBV3-2
j_call: TRBJ1-5
d_call: NA

cdr3_aa: CASRPGWSQNTEAFF
cdr3_nt: TGCGCCAGCAGACCGGGATGGTCCCAGAACACTGAAGCTTTCTTT
clone_size: NA
v_call: TRBV4-1
j_call: TRBJ1-1
d_call: NA

cdr3_aa: CASSTGQGPKNIQYF
cdr3_nt: TGTGCCAGCAGTACGGGACAGGGGCCAAAAAACATTCAGTACTTC
clone_size: NA
v_call: TRBV28
j_call: TRBJ2-4
d_call: TRBD1

cdr3_aa: CASSLASLSSYEQYF
cdr3_nt: TGTGCCAGCAGTTTGGCGTCCCTGAGCTCCTACGAGCAGTACTTC
clone_size: once
v_call: TRBV28
j_call: TRBJ2-7
d_call: NA

cdr3_aa: CAGSSVGIDTQYF
cdr3_nt: TGTGCCGGCAGCTCGGTCGGGATAGATACGCAGTATTTT
clone_size: NA
v_call: TRBV7-2
j_call: TRBJ2-3
d_call: NA

cdr3_aa: CASSRGANTDTQYF
cdr3_nt: TGTGCCAGCAGCCGGGGGGCCAACACAGATACGCAGTATTTT
clone_size: NA
v_call: TRBV4-2
j_call: TRBJ2-3
d_call: NA

cdr3_aa: CASSEPWGEQYF
cdr3_nt: TGTGCCAGCAGTGAACCCTGGGGGGAGCAGTACTTC
clone_size: NA
v_call: TRBV25-1
j_call: TRBJ2-7
d_call: NA

cdr3_aa: CASSVEGTNTIYF
cdr3_nt: TGTGCCAGCAGCGTAGAAGGGACAAACACCATATATTTT
clone_size: NA
v_call: TRBV9
j_call: TRBJ1-3
d_call: NA

cdr3_aa: CASSSTSGRGTDTQYF
cdr3_nt: TGTGCCAGCAGCTCGACTAGCGGGAGGGGCACAGATACGCAGTATTTT
clone_size: NA
v_call: TRBV5-4
j_call: TRBJ2-3
d_call: TRBD2

cdr3_aa: CASSHQGAENTEAFF
cdr3_nt: TGTGCCAGCAGCCATCAGGGGGCGGAGAACACTGAAGCTTTCTTT
clone_size: NA
v_call: TRBV3-1/TRBV3-2
j_call: TRBJ1-1
d_call: TRBD1

cdr3_aa: CASSWGAGESYEQFF
cdr3_nt: TGTGCCAGCAGCTGGGGAGCGGGAGAAAGCTATGAGCAGTTCTTC
clone_size: NA
v_call: TRBV5-5
j_call: TRBJ2-1
d_call: TRBD2

cdr3_aa: CASSHPEGELFF
cdr3_nt: TGTGCCAGCAGCCACCCGGAGGGGGAGCTGTTTTTT
clone_size: NA
v_call: TRBV6-5
j_call: TRBJ2-2
d_call: NA

cdr3_aa: CASRHRDREDTGELFF
cdr3_nt: TGTGCCAGCAGACACCGGGACAGGGAAGACACCGGGGAGCTGTTTTTT
clone_size: NA
v_call: TRBV3-1/TRBV3-2
j_call: TRBJ2-2
d_call: TRBD1